This T cell receptor beta chain was sequenced for a study of blood T cell repertoires in COVID-19. Sequenced by immunoSEQ multiplex PCR; TCRdb stores in-frame clones only, minus some. Of more than 95,000 clones in the sample, roughly 90% were seen once. This clone showed up just a few times. With 3 bases clipped from V and 5 bases from J, the junction kept 4 bases outside the gene matches. Germline values: CDR1 SGHNT, CDR2 YYREEE (reference sequence). The CDR3 consists of 13 residues. The rearrangement links TRBV5-4 to TRBJ2-5, with TRBD1 identical over 7 bases. The clonotype comes from a man aged 45-60 years with COVID-19, enrolled during active disease. The specimen sequenced was peripheral blood. CDR3 in DNA: TGTGCCAGCAGCTCTGACAGGGCTGAGACCCAGTACTTC. It is translated as CASSSDRAETQYF.